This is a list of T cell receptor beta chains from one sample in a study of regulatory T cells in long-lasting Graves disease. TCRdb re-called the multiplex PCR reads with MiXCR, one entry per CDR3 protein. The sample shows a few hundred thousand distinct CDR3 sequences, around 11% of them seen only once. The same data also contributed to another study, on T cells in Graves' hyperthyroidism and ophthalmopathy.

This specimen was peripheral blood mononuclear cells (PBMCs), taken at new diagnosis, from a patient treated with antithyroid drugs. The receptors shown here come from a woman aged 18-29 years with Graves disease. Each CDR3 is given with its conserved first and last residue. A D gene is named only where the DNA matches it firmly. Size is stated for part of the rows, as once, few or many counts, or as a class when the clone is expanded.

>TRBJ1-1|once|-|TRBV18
TGTGCCAGCTCACCAGCACAGTTGAACACTGAAGCTTTCTTT
CASSPAQLNTEAFF
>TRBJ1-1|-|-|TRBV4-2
TGTGCCAGCAGCCAAGACTTCGGGGGCATCGCTGAAGCTTTCTTT
CASSQDFGGIAEAFF
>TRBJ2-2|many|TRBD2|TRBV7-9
TGTGCCAGCAGCTCCAAAGCGGGAGGCGCCACCGGGGAGCTGTTTTTT
CASSSKAGGATGELFF
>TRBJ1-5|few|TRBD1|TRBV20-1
TGCAGTGCTAGGTTTGGGACAGGGGTTCAGCCCCAGCATTTT
CSARFGTGVQPQHF
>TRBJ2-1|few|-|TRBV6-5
TGTGCCAGCAGTTACTCGACTCGGTCTAACAATGAGCAGTTCTTC
CASSYSTRSNNEQFF
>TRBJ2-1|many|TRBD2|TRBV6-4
TGTGCCAGCAGACAAATAGCGGGAGCCTACAATGAGCAGTTCTTC
CASRQIAGAYNEQFF
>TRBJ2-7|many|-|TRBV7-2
TGTGCCAGCAGCTTAGTCTACCCCTCCTACGAGCAGTACTTC
CASSLVYPSYEQYF
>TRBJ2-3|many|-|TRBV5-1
TGCGCCAGGCTGTGTGGGCAGTATTTT
CARLCGQYF
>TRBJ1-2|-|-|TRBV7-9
TGTGCCAGCAGCTTTGAGGATGGCTACACCTTC
CASSFEDGYTF
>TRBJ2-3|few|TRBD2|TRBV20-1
TGCAGTGCTAGGTCTAGCGGGAGTGGAGATACGCAGTATTTT
CSARSSGSGDTQYF
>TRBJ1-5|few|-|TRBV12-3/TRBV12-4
TGTGCCAGCAGTCCGCGAGGGGAGTATCAGCCCCAGCATTTT
CASSPRGEYQPQHF
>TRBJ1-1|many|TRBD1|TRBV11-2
TGTGCCAGCAGCTTGATCCCCGGCGACAGGGGGGAGAGGACTGAAGCTTTCTTT
CASSLIPGDRGERTEAFF
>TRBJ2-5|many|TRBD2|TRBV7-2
TGTGCCAGCAGCTTAGGGTCGGGACTAGACGTGTTTGGGGAGACCCAGTACTTC
CASSLGSGLDVFGETQYF
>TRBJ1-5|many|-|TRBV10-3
TGTGCCATCAGTAAAGATCATCCCCCTCGAGAGAATCAGCCCCAGCATTTT
CAISKDHPPRENQPQHF
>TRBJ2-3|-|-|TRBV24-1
TGTGCCACCAGTCGGTCGGGGACGCAGTATTTT
CATSRSGTQYF
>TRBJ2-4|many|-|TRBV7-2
TGTGCCAGCAGCTTAGGCCTAGGGGGAAACATTCAGTACTTC
CASSLGLGGNIQYF
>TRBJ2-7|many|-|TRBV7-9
TGTGCCAGCAGCTTAGAAAGCTCCTACGAGCAGTACTTC
CASSLESSYEQYF
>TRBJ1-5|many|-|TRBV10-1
TGCGCCAGCAGTGAAGGGACCCATAGCAATCAGCCCCAGCATTTT
CASSEGTHSNQPQHF
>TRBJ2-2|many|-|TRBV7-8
TGTGCCAGCAGCCGAGGAGGCCAGAACACCGGGGAGCTGTTTTTT
CASSRGGQNTGELFF
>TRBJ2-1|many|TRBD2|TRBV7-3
TGTGCCAGCAGCTTAGGTCCTGCGGGGGGCCTGTCTAATGAGCAGTTCTTC
CASSLGPAGGLSNEQFF
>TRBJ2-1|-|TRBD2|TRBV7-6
TGTGCCAGCAGCTTTCTACCTGAACTAGCGGGAGTCCCCCGGTACAATGAGCAGTTCTTC
CASSFLPELAGVPRYNEQFF
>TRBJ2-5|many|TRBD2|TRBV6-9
TGTGCCAGCAGTTATGTGATAGCGGGGGGGCCGGTGACCCAGTACTTC
CASSYVIAGGPVTQYF
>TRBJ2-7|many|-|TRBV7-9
TGTGCCAGCAGCTTAGGCTACTCAGGGTACGAGCAGTACTTC
CASSLGYSGYEQYF
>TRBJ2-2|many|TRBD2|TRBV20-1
TGCAGTGCTAGAGATCTTAGGGCGGGAGCGAACACCGGGGAGCTGTTTTTT
CSARDLRAGANTGELFF
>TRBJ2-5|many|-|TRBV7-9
TGTGCCAGCAGCCAGGCCGGGAGACAAGAGACCCAGTACTTC
CASSQAGRQETQYF
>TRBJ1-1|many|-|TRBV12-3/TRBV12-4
TGTGCCAGAACGAGCACTGAAGCTTTCTTT
CARTSTEAFF
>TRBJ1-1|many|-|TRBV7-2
TGTGCCCTAGCAAGGAACACTGAAGCTTTCTTT
CALARNTEAFF
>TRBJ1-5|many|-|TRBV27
TGTGCCAGCAGTTTATCGAGGCGGAACTATAGCAATCAGCCCCAGCATTTT
CASSLSRRNYSNQPQHF
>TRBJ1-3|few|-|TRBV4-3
TGCGCCAGCAGCCAAGATAGAAAGGCTGGAAACACCATATATTTT
CASSQDRKAGNTIYF
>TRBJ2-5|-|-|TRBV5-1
TGCGCCAGCAGCTTTTTGCAAGAGACCCAGTACTTC
CASSFLQETQYF
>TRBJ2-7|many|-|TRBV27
TGTGCCAGCAGTTTATCTGGTTCAGGGGGGGGGGAGCAGTACTTC
CASSLSGSGGGEQYF
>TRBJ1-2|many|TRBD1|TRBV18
TGTGCCAGCTCAGACAGCCGGGACAGGGTTGGTGGCTACACCTTC
CASSDSRDRVGGYTF